Listed below are T cell receptor beta chains from one sample, sequenced in a study of T cells in Graves' hyperthyroidism and ophthalmopathy. MiXCR, applied by TCRdb to the multiplex PCR reads, yields one record per CDR3 protein. The profile shows about 410,000 distinct CDR3 sequences, about 15% of them singletons. Sequencing was performed on blood. The receptors were gathered from a man aged 18 to 30 with Graves' ophthalmopathy. CDR3s leave out the opening cysteine and the closing phenylalanine or tryptophan. A D gene is named only where the DNA matches it firmly. Clone size is not always given. Where it is, it says once, few, many or a class for expanded clones.

abundance	v_gene	j_gene	d_gene	CDR3aa
-	TRBV7-9	TRBJ2-1	TRBD1	ASSLQGTETYNEQF
-	TRBV7-9	TRBJ2-3	TRBD2	ASSPTMGTSGSTDTQY
many	TRBV6-6	TRBJ2-5	-	ASSYSPWSDVVQETQY
-	TRBV24-1	TRBJ2-2	TRBD1	ATSEYAGGANTGELF
many	TRBV7-9	TRBJ2-1	TRBD1	ASSSHLDRANGNEQF
few	TRBV24-1	TRBJ1-1	-	ATSDYSYTEAF
many	TRBV5-1	TRBJ1-2	-	ASSLDSPTYGYT
once	TRBV4-1	TRBJ2-1	TRBD2	ASSPRSSGVRTDRDEQF
-	TRBV13	TRBJ1-2	-	ASSLQGPRGGYT
few	TRBV6-5	TRBJ1-6	-	ASSYSKLLASSYNSPLH
-	TRBV12-3/TRBV12-4	TRBJ2-7	-	ASSFGRGTYEQY
many	TRBV7-9	TRBJ1-5	-	ASSLDAYNQPQH
-	TRBV12-3/TRBV12-4	TRBJ1-4	-	ASSAGGRGEKLF
many	TRBV6-1	TRBJ2-5	TRBD2	ASRLAGWPQETQY
-	TRBV20-1	TRBJ2-7	TRBD2	SAGLAGGTQFGQY
-	TRBV7-3	TRBJ1-2	-	VSGGSWVDGYT
many	TRBV10-3	TRBJ2-5	TRBD1	AISEAGQGPQETQY
-	TRBV27	TRBJ2-3	TRBD2	ASSPGGRGRPDTQY
-	TRBV19	TRBJ2-4	-	ASSMGAGEPLLAKNIQY
many	TRBV12-3/TRBV12-4	TRBJ1-2	TRBD1	ASSLALGQGNYGYT
many	TRBV20-1	TRBJ1-5	TRBD1	SASLTGAWGSNQPQH
many	TRBV5-1	TRBJ2-2	TRBD1	ASGRGSNTGELF
few	TRBV29-1	TRBJ2-7	-	SVSQGNYEQY
many	TRBV30	TRBJ1-2	-	AWKRDSYGYT
many	TRBV29-1	TRBJ2-7	TRBD1	SVWDRQEQY
many	TRBV28	TRBJ1-2	-	ASSWRDYGYT
-	TRBV19	TRBJ2-4	-	ASSIVSGDPNLLAKNIQY
many	TRBV12-3/TRBV12-4	TRBJ2-1	TRBD1	ASSFALTGDLYNEQF
-	TRBV27	TRBJ1-2	TRBD1	ASSSNGQVGYGYT
many	TRBV5-1	TRBJ1-2	-	ASSLGYEGNGYT
-	TRBV5-1	TRBJ2-3	-	ASSLRTGLSADTQY
few	TRBV5-1	TRBJ1-3	TRBD1	ASSSQGGTGNTIY
-	TRBV4-1	TRBJ2-3	TRBD1	ASEERGQGADTQY
many	TRBV10-3	TRBJ2-7	-	AIRKGYEQY
many	TRBV2	TRBJ2-2	TRBD1	ASSEGTVNTGELF
few	TRBV9	TRBJ2-1	TRBD2	ASSVDSSGGPILNEQF
many	TRBV6-1	TRBJ2-1	-	ASSYSWGAYNEQF
-	TRBV7-6	TRBJ2-2	-	ASSLFPGSDTGELF
many	TRBV7-2	TRBJ2-7	TRBD2	ASSWGASGRVHEQY
many	TRBV28	TRBJ2-5	TRBD2	ASTVSGRETQY
many	TRBV3-1	TRBJ2-3	-	ASTAGGILPDTQY
-	TRBV2	TRBJ2-4	-	ASSEEALAKNIQY
-	TRBV9	TRBJ1-6	-	ASSVGGDNSPLH
-	TRBV18	TRBJ2-2	-	ASSPDTGNTGELF
-	TRBV3-1	TRBJ2-7	TRBD1	ASSGDRGVSYEQY
-	TRBV7-3	TRBJ2-3	TRBD2	ASSLGGRGSDTQY
many	TRBV12-3/TRBV12-4	TRBJ2-7	-	ASSPSGTGGYEQY
few	TRBV5-1	TRBJ2-1	TRBD2	ASSPREGGYNEQF
-	TRBV19	TRBJ2-2	-	ASSIRDLLVTGELF
many	TRBV11-2	TRBJ2-7	TRBD2	ASSKGLAGSREQY
many	TRBV2	TRBJ1-1	-	ASRQSTEAF
few	TRBV4-1	TRBJ2-3	-	ASSQERQGTQY
many	TRBV20-1	TRBJ2-1	TRBD1	SATDRDNEQF
many	TRBV27	TRBJ2-3	TRBD1	ASSPTDRAGTDTQY
many	TRBV5-1	TRBJ2-3	TRBD2	ASSLGLAGDTQY